A single sample gave rise to the 17 T cell receptor beta chains below, sequenced in a study of blood T cell repertoires in COVID-19. The data were produced by immunoSEQ multiplex PCR, yet TCRdb's version contains in-frame clones alone and is incomplete. The sample has roughly 29,000 clones, roughly 80% seen once. Sequenced input: peripheral blood. Receptors originate from a woman between 70 and 85 years old with active or convalescent COVID-19.

The gene calls are TRBV7-6 and TRBJ2-1; 11 bases fit TRBD2. Germline V lookup: CDR1 SGHVS, CDR2 FNYEAQ. V dropped 5 bases and J dropped 3; count of bases not matched to a gene: 12. This CDR3 region has 18 residues. The chain's CDR3 is CASSPQTSGAVFYNEQFF. Here the CDR3 DNA reads TGTGCCAGCAGCCCACAGACTAGCGGGGCGGTTTTCTACAATGAGCAGTTCTTC.

This clone was observed a few times. The CDR3 spells CSASRTGMSYEQYF. As DNA, the CDR3 is TGCAGTGCCAGTAGGACAGGGATGTCCTACGAGCAGTACTTC. The V and J genes are TRBV20-1 and TRBJ2-7; 8 positions agree with TRBD1. This CDR3 comprises 14 residues. From germline, CDR1 is DFQATT and CDR2 SNEGSKA (reference sequence). V was pared by 6 bases and J by 1 base, with 8 bases of the junction left unmatched.

V and J are TRBV18 and TRBJ1-1, with TRBD1 matching over 7 bases. The CDR3 has 14 residues. The ends lost 4 bases at V and 0 bases at J; junction bases unmatched: 2. Germline lookup yields CDR1 KGHSH and CDR2 LQKENI. CDR3: CASSHGQVNTEAFF. CDR3 nucleotide sequence: TGTGCCAGCTCACATGGACAGGTGAACACTGAAGCTTTCTTT.

This clone was observed a few times. The rearrangement joins TRBV19 to TRBJ1-1; 11 bases match TRBD1. The CDR3 runs 15 residues. CDR1 is LNHDA, CDR2 SQIVND, per germline (reference sequence). Trimming took 7 bases from V and 4 from J; bases not matched to a gene: 8. Here the CDR3 reads CASKLGGTGGTEAFF. As DNA, the CDR3 is TGTGCCAGTAAATTAGGGGGGACAGGGGGCACTGAAGCTTTCTTT.

The chain carries TRBV6-5 and TRBJ1-5; unclear D gene. Trimming left V 3 bases short and J 4 bases short, with 13 bases between. The CDR3 loop spans 15 amino acids. Germline V lookup: CDR1 MNHEY, CDR2 SVGAGI. In DNA, the CDR3 is TGTGCCAGCAGTTATCGAGCACGATCTAATCAGCCCCAGCATTTT. This encodes CASSYRARSNQPQHF.

This clone turned up a few times. This rearrangement joins TRBV4-1 to TRBJ2-5; 11 nucleotides agree with TRBD2. Germline CDR1 reads MGHRA; CDR2 reads YSYEKL. The CDR3 is made up of 16 amino acids. Trimming at V came to 3 bases and at J to 1 base, leaving 4 bases not matched to a gene. The CDR3 spells CASSQLGTSGQETQYF. CDR3 DNA sequence: TGCGCCAGCAGCCAGCTCGGGACTAGCGGCCAAGAGACCCAGTACTTC.

The chain couples TRBV20-1 to TRBJ2-3; TRBD2 matches 16 bases. Losses at the gene ends were 3 bases for V and 4 bases for J; bases not matched to a gene: 4. CDR1 and CDR2 (germline): DFQATT, SNEGSKA (reference sequence). This CDR3 region has 16 residues. This CDR3 is CSASGTSGRAADTQYF. CDR3 bases: TGCAGTGCTAGTGGGACTAGCGGGAGGGCCGCAGATACGCAGTATTTT.

The CDR3 region is CAIGGRDMNTEAFF. CDR3 coding DNA: TGTGCCATCGGGGGGAGGGACATGAACACTGAAGCTTTCTTT. The chain recombines TRBV10-3 with TRBJ1-1, with a weak D call TRBD1 (6 bases). The CDR3 totals 14 residues. V dropped 8 bases and J dropped 0 bases, with 13 bases sitting between them. Germline V gives CDR1 ENHRY, CDR2 SYGVKD.

In its sample, this clone was seen a few times. The gene calls are TRBV5-4 and TRBJ2-3; a possible D gene is TRBD1 (5 bases). Looked up from germline, CDR1 is SGHNT and CDR2 is YYREEE (reference sequence). V lost 3 bases and J 2 bases, leaving 10 bases between the germline ends. The CDR3 spans 14 residues. CDR3 in amino acids: CASSSPGPTDTQYF. The CDR3 DNA sequence: TGTGCCAGCAGCTCCCCAGGGCCCACAGATACGCAGTATTTT.

In this sample, this clone turned up once. CDR3 loop: CASSLWWQGVSGQPQHF. The CDR3 nucleotides are TGTGCCAGCAGTTTATGGTGGCAGGGGGTTAGTGGTCAGCCCCAGCATTTT. J is TRBJ1-5 and V is TRBV28, with TRBD1 matching over 7 bases. The trim removed 0 bases at V and 6 bases at J, leaving 11 bases unmatched. The CDR3 has 17 residues. CDR1 and CDR2 (germline): MDHEN, SYDVKM.

The chain carries TRBV6-5 and TRBJ1-5, with D possibly TRBD1 on 6 matching bases. The V gene lost 6 bases and the J gene lost 5 bases, with 11 bases spanning the gap. CDR3 size: 13 residues. In germline, CDR1 is MNHEY, CDR2 SVGAGI. The CDR3 sequence is CASRQGRDQPQHF. Written as DNA, the CDR3 is TGTGCCAGCAGACAGGGAAGGGATCAGCCCCAGCATTTT.

The chain is built from TRBV10-3 and TRBJ1-6; maybe TRBD1 (6 bases). Germline V lookup: CDR1 ENHRY, CDR2 SYGVKD. V lost 6 bases, J lost 8 bases, and 8 bases lay in between. This CDR3 contains 12 residues. The DNA of the CDR3 is TGTGCCATCAGCCCAGGGGATTCACCCCTCCACTTT. It encodes CAISPGDSPLHF.

V is TRBV7-9 and J is TRBJ2-2, with D possibly matching TRBD1 (5 bases). V was shortened by 8 bases and J by 1 base, with 8 bases between the two germline ends. The V gene's germline CDR1 is SEHNR and CDR2 FQNEAQ (reference sequence). This CDR3 spans 13 amino acids. The CDR3 sequence: CASQGLNTGELFF. The CDR3 DNA reads as TGTGCCAGCCAGGGTCTGAACACCGGGGAGCTGTTTTTT.

This sequence joins TRBV28 and TRBJ1-1; D ambiguous. V lost 4 bases, J lost 0 bases, and 6 bases lay in between. This CDR3 is built from 13 residues. Germline V gene lookup returns CDR1 MDHEN and CDR2 SYDVKM. CDR3 in amino acids: CASSSQVNTEAFF. Written as DNA, the CDR3 is TGTGCCAGCAGTTCTCAGGTGAACACTGAAGCTTTCTTT.

The chain couples TRBV30 to TRBJ2-7; 10 bases are a match to TRBD2. Per the germline V gene, CDR1 is GTSNPN and CDR2 is SVGIG (reference sequence). J was trimmed by 8 bases and V by 4 bases; bases with no gene match: 11. The CDR3 sequence is 14 residues long. DNA of the CDR3: TGTGCCTGGAAGATAGCGGGAGGTACGTCCAAGCAGTACTTC. It translates to CAWKIAGGTSKQYF. Combining the CDR3 with reference TRBV30 and TRBJ2-7 gives the whole variable domain SQTIHQWPATLVQPVGSPLSLECTVEGTSNPNLYWYRQAAGRGLQLLFYSVGIGQISSEVPQNLSASRPQDRQFILSSKKLLLSDSGFYLCAWKIAGGTSKQYFGPGTRLTVT.

This chain joins TRBV27 and TRBJ2-7; possibly TRBD1 for D (5 bases). The germline V gene encodes CDR1 MNHEY and CDR2 SMNVEV (reference sequence). CDR3 length: 14 amino acids. V lost 6 bases and J 5 bases, leaving 17 bases between the germline ends. The CDR3 here is CASSEGFLRDEQYF. CDR3 coding DNA: TGTGCCAGCAGCGAAGGGTTTCTCAGGGACGAGCAGTACTTC.

The chain employs TRBV5-1 and TRBJ1-5, with a possible D match to TRBD1 (6 bases). Looked up from germline, CDR1 is SGHRS and CDR2 is YFSETQ. CDR3 size: 14 residues. Trimming cost V 7 bases and J 2 bases, with 13 bases left between them. The CDR3 here is CASFTGNGNQPQHF. CDR3 bases: TGCGCCAGCTTCACAGGGAACGGCAATCAGCCCCAGCATTTT.